The clone carrying this T cell receptor (beta chain) has a count of ten or more. The antigen remains unidentified. The germline CDR1 and CDR2 sequences are DFQATT and SNEGSKA (reference sequence). This CDR3 is 13 amino acids long. The V gene end was trimmed by 5 bases and the J gene end by 1 base; junction bases not matched to a gene: 4. This sample stems from a study of T cell repertoires in cytomegalovirus infection. Study-level information: A matching HLA type, together with CMV infection, was signaled by public TCR beta signatures. Study-wide results and caveats: Adding up the frequency of public TCR beta families identified people who carried CMV plus the relevant HLA. The study found HLA-C-restricted CMV-specific TCR beta clonotypes dominating the ex vivo response.

TCRdb analysed the reads with MiXCR anew, one entry per CDR3 protein. The table lists about 240,000 distinct CDR3 sequences, roughly 6.5% of them singletons. The sample taken for sequencing was PBMCs. V and J are TRBV20-1 and TRBJ1-2; 7 nucleotides align to TRBD1. This TCR was sampled from a human donor in good health (CMV status not recorded). Some clones in this sample may be carry-over from other donors' samples. The CDR3 DNA follows: TGCAGTGCTTGGGACAGCCTTAACTATGGCTACACCTTC. Translating gives CSAWDSLNYGYTF.